The rows below give T cell receptor beta chains drawn from one sample of a study of T-cell memory formation after mild COVID-19. In TCRdb, the 5' RACE reads were re-called with MiXCR into one record per CDR3 protein. This sample carries under 550,000 distinct CDR3 sequences, 18% of them seen once, and the ten largest clones take 10% to 15%. The sample consisted of PBMCs or a T cell subset sorted from them (not recorded which). Every receptor here comes from an adult woman who had mild COVID-19 (a few samples of this study predate the infection). Cell type and time point are not known. CDR3s leave out the opening cysteine and the closing phenylalanine or tryptophan.

ASSGGERYEQY,TRBJ2-7,TRBV7-6,11
ASKGWDRDYTDTQY,TRBJ2-3,TRBV4-1,14
ASRPGTGFMEKLF,TRBJ1-4,TRBV6-2/TRBV6-3,13
ACILAPSYGYT,TRBJ1-2,TRBV30,11
ATSEKTDRGRLEETQY,TRBJ2-5,TRBV24-1,16
SVAPKSTDTQY,TRBJ2-3,TRBV29-1,11
ATSDQTSGITGELF,TRBJ2-2,TRBV24-1,14
ASSRGVTAGGSYNEQF,TRBJ2-1,TRBV4-2,16
SARGLAGVGEQY,TRBJ2-7,TRBV20-1,12
ASSLIGTGTYEQY,TRBJ2-7,TRBV5-1,13
ASSYSTGNSPLH,TRBJ1-6,TRBV6-6,12
ASSLSAPGGRTYNSPLH,TRBJ1-6,TRBV27,17
ASSQGVLDTQY,TRBJ2-3,TRBV3-1,11
ASRQGSVANYGYT,TRBJ1-2,TRBV5-1,13
ASTSDRPTGYNSPLH,TRBJ1-6,TRBV2,15
ASKWDRTNTEAF,TRBJ1-1,TRBV12-3/TRBV12-4,12
SANMWASGRVNGELF,TRBJ2-2,TRBV20-1,15
ASSLTANRAPEAF,TRBJ1-1,TRBV4-2,13
ASSQTGLGGGNEQF,TRBJ2-1,TRBV13,14
ASSGGDFSNQPQH,TRBJ1-5,TRBV27,13
ASSLGQGVEAF,TRBJ1-1,TRBV6-5,11
ASSPPGGLDTEAF,TRBJ1-1,TRBV12-3/TRBV12-4,13
ASSHRGPGGYT,TRBJ1-2,TRBV12-3/TRBV12-4,11
ASSLGGSGGYQETQY,TRBJ2-5,TRBV12-3/TRBV12-4,15
ASSYYGGGAGETQY,TRBJ2-5,TRBV6-5,14
SASRLQPQH,TRBJ1-5,TRBV20-1,9
ASSDKTDTQY,TRBJ2-3,TRBV6-5,10
ASSYLLGGNTEAF,TRBJ1-1,TRBV7-6,13
SARAVSGDSYNEQF,TRBJ2-1,TRBV20-1,14
ASSYGLAGEQY,TRBJ2-7,TRBV6-2/TRBV6-3,11
ASSQDMLVGEQF,TRBJ2-1,TRBV14,12
ASSQDLQLPQH,TRBJ1-5,TRBV4-1,11
ASSQDRAPRDTQY,TRBJ2-3,TRBV3-1,13
ASSPDNTDTQY,TRBJ2-3,TRBV12-3/TRBV12-4,11
AIGGFPSSTDTQY,TRBJ2-3,TRBV24-1,13
ASSLPRRAYEQY,TRBJ2-7,TRBV11-2,12
ASRPAGPNNEQF,TRBJ2-1,TRBV27,12
ASSRYTNQPQH,TRBJ1-5,TRBV27,11
ASSLGTGDTGELF,TRBJ2-2,TRBV6-5,13
ASGGNTIY,TRBJ1-3,TRBV2,8
ASSLVFNGNTEAF,TRBJ1-1,TRBV7-2,13